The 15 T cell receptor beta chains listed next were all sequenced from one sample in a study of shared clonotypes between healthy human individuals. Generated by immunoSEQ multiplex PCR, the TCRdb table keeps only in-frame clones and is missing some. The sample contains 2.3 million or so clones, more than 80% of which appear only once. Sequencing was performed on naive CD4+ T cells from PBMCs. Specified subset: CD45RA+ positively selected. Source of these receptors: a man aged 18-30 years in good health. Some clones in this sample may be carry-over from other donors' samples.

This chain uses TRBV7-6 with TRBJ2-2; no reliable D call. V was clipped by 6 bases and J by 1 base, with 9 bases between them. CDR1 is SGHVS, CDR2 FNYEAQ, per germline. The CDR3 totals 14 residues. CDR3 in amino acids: CASSWQENTGELFF. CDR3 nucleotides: TGTGCCAGCAGTTGGCAGGAGAACACCGGGGAGCTGTTTTTT.

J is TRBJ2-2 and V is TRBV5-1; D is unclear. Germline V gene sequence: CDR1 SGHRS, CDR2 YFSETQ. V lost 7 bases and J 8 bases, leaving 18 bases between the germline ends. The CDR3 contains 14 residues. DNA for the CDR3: TGCGCCAGCTCGAATCGGACCTCTCCGGGGGAGCTGTTTTTT. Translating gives CASSNRTSPGELFF.

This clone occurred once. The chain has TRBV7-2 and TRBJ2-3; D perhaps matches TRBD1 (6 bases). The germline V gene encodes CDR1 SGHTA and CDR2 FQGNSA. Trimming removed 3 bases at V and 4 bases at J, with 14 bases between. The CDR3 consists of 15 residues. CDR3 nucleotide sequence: TGTGCCAGCAGCTTCTTTCTCAGGGGCGCAGATACGCAGTATTTT. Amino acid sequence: CASSFFLRGADTQYF. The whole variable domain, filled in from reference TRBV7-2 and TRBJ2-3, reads GAGVSQSPSNKVTEKGKDVELRCDPISGHTALYWYRQSLGQGLEFLIYFQGNSAPDKSGLPSDRFSAERTGGSVSTLTIQRTQQEDSAVYLCASSFFLRGADTQYFGPGTRLTVL.

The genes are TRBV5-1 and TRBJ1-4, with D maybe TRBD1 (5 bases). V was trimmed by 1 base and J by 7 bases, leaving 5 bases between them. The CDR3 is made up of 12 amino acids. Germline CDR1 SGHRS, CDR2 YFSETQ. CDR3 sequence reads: CASSLTGEKLFF. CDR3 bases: TGCGCCAGCAGCTTGACAGGTGAAAAACTGTTTTTT.

In nucleotides, the CDR3 is TGTGCCAGCAGCCAAGATCGGGCGGCCCTCTATGGCTACACCTTC. It encodes CASSQDRAALYGYTF. The rearrangement links TRBV14 to TRBJ1-2; no clear D. CDR1 is SGHDN and CDR2 is FVKESK in the germline V gene. V lost 0 bases to trimming and J lost 4 bases, with 12 bases between them. The CDR3 contains 15 residues. Using reference TRBV14 and TRBJ1-2 for the parts outside the CDR3, the full variable domain is EAGVTQFPSHSVIEKGQTVTLRCDPISGHDNLYWYRRVMGKEIKFLLHFVKESKQDESGMPNNRFLAERTGGTYSTLKVQPAELEDSGVYFCASSQDRAALYGYTFGSGTRLTVV.

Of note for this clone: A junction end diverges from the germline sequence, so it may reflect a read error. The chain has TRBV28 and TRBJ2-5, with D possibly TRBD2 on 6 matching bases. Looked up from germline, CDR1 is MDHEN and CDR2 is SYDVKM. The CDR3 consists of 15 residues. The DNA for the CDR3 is TGTGCCAGCAGTTTCAGGGACTTTTCGCAAGGGACCCAGTACTTC. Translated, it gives CASSFRDFSQGTQYF.

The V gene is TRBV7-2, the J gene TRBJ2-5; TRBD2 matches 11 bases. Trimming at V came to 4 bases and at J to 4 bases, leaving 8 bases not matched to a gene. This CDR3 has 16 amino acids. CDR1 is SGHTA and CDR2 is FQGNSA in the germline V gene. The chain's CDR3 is CASSSRTSGLRETQYF. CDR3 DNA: TGTGCCAGCAGCTCAAGGACTAGCGGGTTGCGAGAGACCCAGTACTTC.

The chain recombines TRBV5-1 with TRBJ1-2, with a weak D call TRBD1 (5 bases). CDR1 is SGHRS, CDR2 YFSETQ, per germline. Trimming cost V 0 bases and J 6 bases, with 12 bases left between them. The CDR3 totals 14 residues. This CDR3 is CASSLGGRGDGYTF. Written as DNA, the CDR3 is TGCGCCAGCAGCTTGGGTGGAAGGGGAGATGGCTACACCTTC. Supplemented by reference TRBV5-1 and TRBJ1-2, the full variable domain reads KAGVTQTPRYLIKTRGQQVTLSCSPISGHRSVSWYQQTPGQGLQFLFEYFSETQRNKGNFPGRFSGRQFSNSRSEMNVSTLELGDSALYLCASSLGGRGDGYTFGSGTRLTVV.

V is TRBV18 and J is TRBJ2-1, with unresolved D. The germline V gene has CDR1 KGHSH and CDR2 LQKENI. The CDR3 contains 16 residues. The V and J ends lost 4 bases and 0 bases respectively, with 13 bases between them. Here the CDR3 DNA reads TGTGCCAGCTCACGACCGACTCGGAGCTCCTACAATGAGCAGTTCTTC. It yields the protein CASSRPTRSSYNEQFF.

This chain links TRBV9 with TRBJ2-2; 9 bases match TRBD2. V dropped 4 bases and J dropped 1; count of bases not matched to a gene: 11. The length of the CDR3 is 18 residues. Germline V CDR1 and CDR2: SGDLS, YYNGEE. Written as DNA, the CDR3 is TGTGCCAGCAGCCTCCGTTCTATACTAGCGGGGAACACCGGGGAGCTGTTTTTT. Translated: CASSLRSILAGNTGELFF. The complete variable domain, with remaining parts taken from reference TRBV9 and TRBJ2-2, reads DSGVTQTPKHLITATGQRVTLRCSPRSGDLSVYWYQQSLDQGLQFLIQYYNGEERAKGNILERFSAQQFPDLHSELNLSSLELGDSALYFCASSLRSILAGNTGELFFGEGSRLTVL.

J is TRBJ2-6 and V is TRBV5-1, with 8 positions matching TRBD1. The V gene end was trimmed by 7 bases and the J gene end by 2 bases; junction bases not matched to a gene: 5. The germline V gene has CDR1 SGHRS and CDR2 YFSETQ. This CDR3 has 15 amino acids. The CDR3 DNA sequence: TGCGCCAGCGGACAGGGTATTACTGGGGCCAACGTCCTGACTTTC. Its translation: CASGQGITGANVLTF. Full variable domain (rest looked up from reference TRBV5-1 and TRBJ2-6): KAGVTQTPRYLIKTRGQQVTLSCSPISGHRSVSWYQQTPGQGLQFLFEYFSETQRNKGNFPGRFSGRQFSNSRSEMNVSTLELGDSALYLCASGQGITGANVLTFGAGSRLTVL.

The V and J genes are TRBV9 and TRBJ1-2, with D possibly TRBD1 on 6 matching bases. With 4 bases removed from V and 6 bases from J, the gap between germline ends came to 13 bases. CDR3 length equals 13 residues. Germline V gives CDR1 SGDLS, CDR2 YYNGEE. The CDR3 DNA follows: TGTGCCAGCAGCCGGGGGGCCGAGGATGGCTACACCTTC. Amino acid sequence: CASSRGAEDGYTF.

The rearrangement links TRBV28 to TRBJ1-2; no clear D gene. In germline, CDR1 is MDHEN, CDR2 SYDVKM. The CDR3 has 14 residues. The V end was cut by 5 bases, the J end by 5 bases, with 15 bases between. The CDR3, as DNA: TGTGCCAGCAGTCCGGGTCCTATTGGGTATGGCTACACCTTC. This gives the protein CASSPGPIGYGYTF.

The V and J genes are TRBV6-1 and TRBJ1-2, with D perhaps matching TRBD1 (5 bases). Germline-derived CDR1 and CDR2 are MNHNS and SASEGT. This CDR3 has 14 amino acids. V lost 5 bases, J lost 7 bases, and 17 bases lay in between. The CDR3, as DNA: TGTGCCAGCAGTCCCATCTCAGGGTCCGGTGGCTACACCTTC. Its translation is CASSPISGSGGYTF.

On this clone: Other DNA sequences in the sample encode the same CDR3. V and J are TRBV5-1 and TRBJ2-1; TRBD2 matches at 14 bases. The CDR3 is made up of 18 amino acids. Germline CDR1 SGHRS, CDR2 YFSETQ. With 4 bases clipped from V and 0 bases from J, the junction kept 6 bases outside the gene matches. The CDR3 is CASSPRLAGGSSYNEQFF. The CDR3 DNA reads TGCGCCAGCAGCCCGAGACTAGCGGGAGGGAGCTCCTACAATGAGCAGTTCTTC.